This T cell receptor beta chain was sequenced in a study of blood T cells in healthy people across ages. Combining a sample-barcoded 5' primer with a J-beta primer mix, a second PCR ran for roughly 6 to 12 cycles. TCRdb processed the 5' RACE reads anew with MiXCR; each CDR3 protein has one entry. The table lists 1.5 million to 2 million distinct CDR3 sequences, 35% to 50% of them singletons. The CDR3 totals 15 residues. Per germline, CDR1 SGHTA and CDR2 FQGNSA. The ends were cut back, 4 bases at V and 1 base at J, with 12 bases in the middle. PBMCs numbering at least 7 million were isolated per sample.

This TCR came from a human donor in good health. The rearrangement uses TRBV7-2 and TRBJ2-3; D is uncertain. Material for sequencing was blood. The CDR3 DNA sequence: TGTGCCAGCAGCTCCCTTAGTATAGGCACAGATACGCAGTATTTT. Translating it yields CASSSLSIGTDTQYF.